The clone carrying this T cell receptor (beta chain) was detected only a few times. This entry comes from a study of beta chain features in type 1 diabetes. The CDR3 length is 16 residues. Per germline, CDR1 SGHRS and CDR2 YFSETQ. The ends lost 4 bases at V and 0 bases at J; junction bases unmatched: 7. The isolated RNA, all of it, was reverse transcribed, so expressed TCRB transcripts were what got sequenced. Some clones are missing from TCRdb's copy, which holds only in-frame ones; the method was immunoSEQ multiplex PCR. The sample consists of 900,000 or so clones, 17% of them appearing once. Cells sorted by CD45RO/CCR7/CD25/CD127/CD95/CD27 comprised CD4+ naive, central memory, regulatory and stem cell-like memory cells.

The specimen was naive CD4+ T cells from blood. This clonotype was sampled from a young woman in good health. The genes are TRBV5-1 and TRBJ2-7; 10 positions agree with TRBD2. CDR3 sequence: CASSPRTSGSSYEQYF. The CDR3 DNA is TGCGCCAGCAGCCCCAGGACTAGCGGAAGCTCCTACGAGCAGTACTTC.